What follows are 29 T cell receptor beta chains derived from one specimen sequenced in a study of ipilimumab plus nivolumab after autologous stem cell transplantation. Measured with immunoSEQ multiplex PCR; TCRdb has only the in-frame clones, and not every one. The sample has about 84,000 clones, 83% seen once; the top ten hold approximately 2.2%. The starting material was PBMCs, obtained in a trial of ipilimumab plus nivolumab as post-transplant consolidation. These TCRs come from a male donor with diffuse large B-cell lymphoma.

The rearrangement links TRBV7-2 to TRBJ2-3; unclear D gene. With 4 bases removed from V and 6 bases from J, the gap between germline ends came to 2 bases. Germline CDR1 reads SGHTA; CDR2 reads FQGNSA. This CDR3 has 10 amino acids. The CDR3 sequence is CASSSDTQYF. CDR3 DNA: TGTGCCAGCAGCTCTGATACGCAGTATTTT.

This clone came up once. The chain has TRBV9 and TRBJ1-4; 7 bases agree with TRBD1. V was clipped by 3 bases and J by 0 bases; unmatched bases: 2. This CDR3 region has 15 residues. Germline assignment: CDR1 SGDLS and CDR2 YYNGEE. The DNA of the CDR3 is TGTGCCAGCAGCGCCAGGGGGTCAACTAATGAAAAACTGTTTTTT. Translating gives CASSARGSTNEKLFF.

The chain carries TRBV27 and TRBJ1-5, with D possibly TRBD1 on 6 matching bases. The CDR3 runs 14 residues. Trimming took 5 bases from V and 5 from J, leaving 13 bases between them. Germline loops: CDR1 MNHEY, CDR2 SMNVEV (reference sequence). Here the CDR3 DNA reads TGTGCCAGCAGTCTCCGCTGGACAGATCAGCCCCAGCATTTT. Protein: CASSLRWTDQPQHF.

The gene calls are TRBV4-1 and TRBJ2-5; no definite D call. The germline V gene has CDR1 MGHRA and CDR2 YSYEKL. The V end was cut by 4 bases, the J end by 5 bases, with 20 bases between. CDR3 length equals 16 residues. In nucleotides, the CDR3 is TGCGCCAGCAGCCCCCTCGGGCTCGGCACCTGGGAGACCCAGTACTTC. Translated, it gives CASSPLGLGTWETQYF.

V gene TRBV6-5 combines with J gene TRBJ1-2; D ambiguous. The CDR3 contains 15 residues. Trimming pared 0 bases from V and 0 bases from J, leaving 8 bases between. Germline CDR1 reads MNHEY; CDR2 reads SVGAGI. The CDR3, as DNA: TGTGCCAGCAGTTACTCGGCAGCGTCTAACTATGGCTACACCTTC. This translates into CASSYSAASNYGYTF.

This chain links TRBV4-1 with TRBJ2-6; D possibly corresponds to TRBD1 (7 bases). V gave up 4 bases and J gave up 1 base, with 11 bases separating them. The CDR3 length is 16 residues. CDR1 is MGHRA and CDR2 is YSYEKL in the germline V gene. CDR3 sequence reads: CASSLEGQSGANVLTF. The CDR3, as DNA: TGCGCCAGCAGCCTGGAGGGACAGTCTGGGGCCAACGTCCTGACTTTC.

The V gene is TRBV27, the J gene TRBJ2-2, with 9 bases identical to TRBD2. The CDR3 spans 17 residues. Trimming took 7 bases from V and 6 from J; bases not matched to a gene: 15. Germline assignment: CDR1 MNHEY and CDR2 SMNVEV (reference sequence). The CDR3 DNA sequence: TGTGCCAGCACCCTCCGTGGGGGCGGGGGGGCCCCCGGGGAGCTGTTTTTT. It is translated as CASTLRGGGGAPGELFF.

V and J are TRBV7-9 and TRBJ2-5; D might be TRBD1 or TRBD2, each matching 5 bases. The CDR3 is 14 amino acids. The germline V gene encodes CDR1 SEHNR and CDR2 FQNEAQ (reference sequence). V lost 4 bases and J lost 0, with 9 bases in between. CDR3 sequence (DNA): TGTGCCAGCAGCTCCCGGGGCTACCAAGAGACCCAGTACTTC. Translating it yields CASSSRGYQETQYF.

The chain combines TRBV6-6 with TRBJ1-2; D not resolved. The length of the CDR3 is 16 residues. V gave up 0 bases and J gave up 2 bases, with 13 bases separating them. Germline lookup yields CDR1 MNHNY and CDR2 SVGAGI (reference sequence). The CDR3: CASSYSGGHSNYGYTF. The CDR3 DNA sequence: TGTGCCAGCAGTTACTCCGGAGGGCACTCCAACTATGGCTACACCTTC.

This chain joins TRBV5-1 and TRBJ2-4; D call uncertain. The germline V and J ends were trimmed by 4 bases and 15 bases, with 23 bases remaining between them. From germline, CDR1 is SGHRS and CDR2 YFSETQ. The length of the CDR3 is 14 residues. DNA of the CDR3: TGCGCCAGCAGCCCCGGCGACACATACCCACTATCGTACTTC. Translation: CASSPGDTYPLSYF.

This chain joins TRBV28 and TRBJ1-2, with D maybe TRBD1 (6 bases). V was trimmed by 5 bases and J by 8 bases, leaving 21 bases between them. Germline loops: CDR1 MDHEN, CDR2 SYDVKM. The CDR3 is 15 amino acids. The CDR3: CASSRGGTGFPGYTF. The CDR3 DNA reads as TGTGCCAGCAGTCGTGGAGGTACAGGGTTCCCAGGCTACACCTTC.

There are a few counts of this clone. The chain employs TRBV6-6 and TRBJ2-5; D not resolved. The CDR3 covers 11 residues. CDR1 and CDR2 (germline): MNHNY, SVGAGI (reference sequence). With 6 bases removed from V and 5 bases from J, the gap between germline ends came to 7 bases. CDR3 residues: CASRALETQYF. CDR3 bases: TGTGCCAGCAGGGCGCTGGAGACCCAGTACTTC.

CDR3 residues: CASSPPQNTEAFF. The CDR3 DNA is TGTGCCAGCTCACCCCCGCAGAACACTGAAGCTTTCTTT. V gene TRBV18 combines with J gene TRBJ1-1; D unresolved. The CDR3 is made up of 13 amino acids. V was trimmed by 3 bases and J by 1 base, leaving 6 bases between them. The germline CDR1 and CDR2 sequences are KGHSH and LQKENI.

V and J are TRBV5-1 and TRBJ2-3; 9 bases line up with TRBD2. CDR1 is SGHRS, CDR2 YFSETQ, per germline. Germline trimming cut 5 bases from V and 0 bases from J; bases unmatched to any gene: 13. The CDR3 contains 18 residues. The CDR3 bases are TGCGCCAGCAGTCGGGCACCGCTAGCGGGAACTAGCACAGATACGCAGTATTTT. It specifies CASSRAPLAGTSTDTQYF.

The chain employs TRBV4-3 and TRBJ1-2, with D unclear. This CDR3 region has 15 residues. Trimming shortened V by 1 base and J by 6 bases, and 15 bases separated the two germline ends. CDR1 is LGHNA, CDR2 YSLEER, per germline. CDR3 sequence reads: CASSQVTWESNGYTF. The CDR3, as DNA: TGCGCCAGCAGCCAAGTTACCTGGGAAAGTAATGGCTACACCTTC.

This clone occurred a few times. The chain is built from TRBV7-9 and TRBJ1-2; 7 positions match TRBD1. Trimming took 3 bases from V and 0 from J; bases not matched to a gene: 4. The CDR3 extends over 15 amino acids. Germline-derived CDR1 and CDR2 are SEHNR and FQNEAQ (reference sequence). DNA of the CDR3: TGTGCCAGCAGCTTGGGCGACAGGGCTAACTATGGCTACACCTTC. Translated, it gives CASSLGDRANYGYTF.

The chain carries TRBV9 and TRBJ2-5; D perhaps matches TRBD2 (7 bases). With 3 bases removed from V and 0 bases from J, the gap between germline ends came to 12 bases. The germline V gene encodes CDR1 SGDLS and CDR2 YYNGEE. This CDR3 contains 15 residues. The CDR3 here is CASSAGRGHQETQYF. The CDR3 DNA reads TGTGCCAGCAGCGCGGGGCGGGGGCACCAAGAGACCCAGTACTTC.

This clone was detected once. The gene calls are TRBV19 and TRBJ1-5; TRBD1 aligns across 7 bases. J gave up 6 bases and V 3 bases, and 14 bases lay outside the gene matches. The CDR3 sequence is 17 residues long. Germline V gene data show CDR1 as LNHDA and CDR2 as SQIVND (reference sequence). CDR3 protein: CASSMRTTGWNAQPQHF. DNA of the CDR3: TGTGCCAGTAGTATGCGCACGACAGGGTGGAATGCTCAGCCCCAGCATTTT.

This chain uses TRBV6-1 with TRBJ2-7; 9 bases are shared with TRBD1. Looked up from germline, CDR1 is MNHNS and CDR2 is SASEGT. The CDR3 covers 15 residues. After removal of 6 bases from V and 1 base from J, the junction contained 7 bases not matched to a gene. The CDR3 DNA reads TGTGCCAGCAGAACTTCCGGGACAGGGTCCTACGAGCAGTACTTC. Translating it yields CASRTSGTGSYEQYF.

The rearrangement links TRBV11-3 to TRBJ2-2, with D uncertain. V was shortened by 4 bases and J by 2 bases, with 8 bases between the two germline ends. CDR3 length: 14 amino acids. Germline loops: CDR1 SGHNT, CDR2 YENEEA. CDR3: CASSWDSNTGELFF. As DNA, the CDR3 is TGTGCCAGCAGCTGGGATAGCAACACCGGGGAGCTGTTTTTT.

This clone was counted at least ten times. The chain is built from TRBV12-5 and TRBJ2-7; 8 bases match TRBD2. Germline-derived CDR1 and CDR2 are LGHNT and FRNRAP. CDR3 length: 16 residues. The trim removed 3 bases at V and 3 bases at J, leaving 10 bases unmatched. CDR3 DNA sequence: TGTGCTAGTGGTTTTCCGCTGGGAGCGGGGGTCTACGAGCAGTACTTC. This encodes CASGFPLGAGVYEQYF. Using reference TRBV12-5 and TRBJ2-7 for the parts outside the CDR3, the full variable domain is DARVTQTPRHKVTEMGQEVTMRCQPILGHNTVFWYRQTMMQGLELLAYFRNRAPLDDSGMPKDRFSAEMPDATLATLKIQPSEPRDSAVYFCASGFPLGAGVYEQYFGPGTRLTVT.

This chain uses TRBV18 with TRBJ2-1, with a weak D call TRBD1 (6 bases). The CDR3 is 13 residues long. Trimming left V 6 bases short and J 5 bases short, with 11 bases between. Germline CDR1 is KGHSH and CDR2 is LQKENI. The DNA of the CDR3 is TGTGCCAGCTCCTGGGGGCCGGACAATGAGCAGTTCTTC. Translation: CASSWGPDNEQFF.

This clone was recorded once. This chain joins TRBV5-4 and TRBJ2-4; D may be TRBD1 (6 bases). Trimming cost V 4 bases and J 1 base, with 9 bases left between them. Germline CDR1 reads SGHNT; CDR2 reads YYREEE (reference sequence). The CDR3 loop spans 14 amino acids. The CDR3 here is CASSSTGAKNIQYF. DNA of the CDR3: TGTGCCAGCAGCAGCACAGGGGCCAAAAACATTCAGTACTTC.

The chain combines TRBV6-1 with TRBJ1-1; 8 bases line up with TRBD1. V lost 6 bases to trimming and J lost 4 bases; unmatched junction nucleotides: 7. Germline CDR1 is MNHNS and CDR2 is SASEGT. This CDR3 has 14 residues. In DNA, the CDR3 is TGTGCCAGCAGCGTGGACAGGGTTGGCACTGAAGCTTTCTTT. This codes for CASSVDRVGTEAFF.

This clone showed up just once. The chain employs TRBV15 and TRBJ1-1, with D unclear. Germline V gives CDR1 LNHNV, CDR2 YYDKDF (reference sequence). V gave up 8 bases and J gave up 10 bases, with 32 bases separating them. This CDR3 has 17 residues. The CDR3 region is CATQRGMNTEAFRLAFF. CDR3 sequence (DNA): TGTGCCACCCAACGGGGAATGAACACTGAAGCTTTTAGATTAGCTTTCTTT.

This chain joins TRBV19 and TRBJ1-2, with TRBD1 matching 8 bases. Germline-derived CDR1 and CDR2 are LNHDA and SQIVND (reference sequence). CDR3 size: 13 residues. The trim removed 5 bases at V and 9 bases at J, leaving 8 bases unmatched. The CDR3 coding sequence is TGTGCCAGTAGTCCGGACAGGGAAACTCGCTACACCTTC. Amino acid sequence: CASSPDRETRYTF.

This clone was seen once. The chain links TRBV7-2 to TRBJ1-1, with D unresolved. This CDR3 has 14 amino acids. Germline lookup yields CDR1 SGHTA and CDR2 FQGNSA. Trimming took off 1 base at V and 9 bases at J, with 15 bases between the two ends. As DNA, the CDR3 is TGTGCCAGCAGCTTAGGCAGCAGACTGAACCAAGCTTTCTTT. This gives the protein CASSLGSRLNQAFF.

The V and J genes are TRBV4-2 and TRBJ1-1; 7 nucleotides match TRBD1. This CDR3 has 14 residues. V lost 0 bases to trimming and J lost 9 bases; unmatched junction nucleotides: 7. CDR1 and CDR2 from the germline V gene are LGHNA and YNFKEQ. The CDR3 nucleotides are TGTGCCAGCAGCCAAGATTCAGGGGGTCTGAAAGCTTTCTTT. It codes for CASSQDSGGLKAFF.

This clone has more than one count but fewer than ten. V gene TRBV15 combines with J gene TRBJ1-1, with D hard to call. The germline V and J ends were trimmed by 1 base and 5 bases, with 11 bases remaining between them. The CDR3 runs to 14 residues. The germline gives CDR1 LNHNV, CDR2 YYDKDF (reference sequence). CDR3 region: CATSRGGRETEAFF. In nucleotides, the CDR3 is TGTGCCACCAGCAGAGGCGGGAGGGAAACTGAAGCTTTCTTT.